A selection of T cell receptor beta chains follows, all from one sample in a study of regulatory T cells in long-lasting Graves disease. TCRdb fed the multiplex PCR reads into MiXCR, producing one record per CDR3 protein. The sample lists 400,000 to 500,000 distinct CDR3 sequences; about a sixth were seen once. This sample was shared with a second study, whose subject was T cells in Graves' hyperthyroidism and ophthalmopathy.

Sequenced here: peripheral blood mononuclear cells (PBMCs), sampled at new diagnosis, from a patient treated with antithyroid drugs. The source of these receptors is a woman between 18 and 30 years old with Graves disease. CDR3s include the opening cysteine and the closing phenylalanine or tryptophan. D genes are given only for firm matches. Expanded clones are given a class, and other clones once, few, many or no size at all.

clone_size: NA
v_call: TRBV6-5
d_call: NA
cdr3_length: 16
j_call: TRBJ2-1
cdr3_nt: TGTGCCAGCAGTTACTCGGATGTTGGGGCCTACAATGAGCAGTTCTTC
cdr3_aa: CASSYSDVGAYNEQFF

clone_size: many
v_call: TRBV4-1
d_call: NA
cdr3_length: 14
j_call: TRBJ2-7
cdr3_nt: TGCGCCAGCAGCCCAAACCAGGGGTACTACGAGCAGTACTTC
cdr3_aa: CASSPNQGYYEQYF

clone_size: NA
v_call: TRBV6-1
d_call: TRBD2
cdr3_length: 14
j_call: TRBJ2-1
cdr3_nt: TGTGCCAGCACCGGTCAAGCGGGAGCTTATGAGCAGTTCTTC
cdr3_aa: CASTGQAGAYEQFF

clone_size: few
v_call: TRBV6-2/TRBV6-3
d_call: NA
cdr3_length: 15
j_call: TRBJ2-3
cdr3_nt: TGTGCCAGCAGTTACCTAGCCGTGGAGGGGGATACGCAGTATTTT
cdr3_aa: CASSYLAVEGDTQYF

clone_size: few
v_call: TRBV20-1
d_call: TRBD1
cdr3_length: 16
j_call: TRBJ1-6
cdr3_nt: TGCAGTGCTAGAGATGACGGGACAGGGCAATATTCACCCCTCCACTTT
cdr3_aa: CSARDDGTGQYSPLHF

clone_size: many
v_call: TRBV3-1
d_call: TRBD2
cdr3_length: 15
j_call: TRBJ2-2
cdr3_nt: TGTGCCAGCAGCCAGTCACTAGCGTCCACCGGGGAGCTGTTTTTT
cdr3_aa: CASSQSLASTGELFF

clone_size: NA
v_call: TRBV12-3/TRBV12-4
d_call: NA
cdr3_length: 14
j_call: TRBJ2-1
cdr3_nt: TGTGCCAGCAGTTTGGACCTAGACTTAAATGAGCAGTTCTTC
cdr3_aa: CASSLDLDLNEQFF

clone_size: NA
v_call: TRBV28
d_call: NA
cdr3_length: 17
j_call: TRBJ1-1
cdr3_nt: TGTGCCAGCACTCCCCTAAAGGGCAGTTTCTTGGGCACTGAAGCTTTCTTT
cdr3_aa: CASTPLKGSFLGTEAFF

clone_size: few
v_call: TRBV4-3
d_call: TRBD2
cdr3_length: 16
j_call: TRBJ2-7
cdr3_nt: TGCGCCAGCAGCCAAGATCAGCGAGCGGGAACCTACGAGCAGTACTTC
cdr3_aa: CASSQDQRAGTYEQYF

clone_size: many
v_call: TRBV30
d_call: TRBD1
cdr3_length: 11
j_call: TRBJ2-1
cdr3_nt: TGTGCCTGCCACAGGGGTAATGAGCAGTTCTTC
cdr3_aa: CACHRGNEQFF

clone_size: few
v_call: TRBV2
d_call: NA
cdr3_length: 12
j_call: TRBJ1-1
cdr3_nt: TGTGCCAGCATAGGAGGGGGACCTGAAGCTTTCTTT
cdr3_aa: CASIGGGPEAFF

clone_size: few
v_call: TRBV19
d_call: NA
cdr3_length: 16
j_call: TRBJ1-3
cdr3_nt: TGTGCCAGTAGTGTGGAAAGGCAGGGCTCTGGAAACACCATATATTTT
cdr3_aa: CASSVERQGSGNTIYF

clone_size: many
v_call: TRBV5-5
d_call: TRBD1
cdr3_length: 17
j_call: TRBJ2-3
cdr3_nt: TGTGCCAGCAGCTTGGGGACAGGGAGCAGGATACAAGATACGCAGTATTTT
cdr3_aa: CASSLGTGSRIQDTQYF

clone_size: NA
v_call: TRBV5-6
d_call: TRBD2
cdr3_length: 15
j_call: TRBJ2-7
cdr3_nt: TGTGCCAGCAGTTGGGGCGGGGGTGAGCCCTACGAGCAGTACTTC
cdr3_aa: CASSWGGGEPYEQYF

clone_size: NA
v_call: TRBV7-8
d_call: TRBD2
cdr3_length: 19
j_call: TRBJ2-2
cdr3_nt: TGTGCCAGCAGCTTATTTGCTAGCGGAGACGCCCAGAACACCGGGGAGCTGTTTTTT
cdr3_aa: CASSLFASGDAQNTGELFF

clone_size: NA
v_call: TRBV12-3/TRBV12-4
d_call: NA
cdr3_length: 17
j_call: TRBJ1-5
cdr3_nt: TGTGCCAGCAGTCTTCGAATGGGGGAGAATAGCAATCAGCCCCAGCATTTT
cdr3_aa: CASSLRMGENSNQPQHF

clone_size: NA
v_call: TRBV24-1
d_call: TRBD1
cdr3_length: 15
j_call: TRBJ1-1
cdr3_nt: TGTGCCACCAGTGAATCGACAGGGGGCATCACTGAAGCTTTCTTT
cdr3_aa: CATSESTGGITEAFF

clone_size: many
v_call: TRBV16
d_call: NA
cdr3_length: 11
j_call: TRBJ2-7
cdr3_nt: TGTGCCAGCAGCCCGGAATACGAGCAGTACTTC
cdr3_aa: CASSPEYEQYF

clone_size: few
v_call: TRBV12-3/TRBV12-4
d_call: TRBD2
cdr3_length: 13
j_call: TRBJ2-5
cdr3_nt: TGTGCCAGCGGACTAGCGGGAGGGGAGACCCAGTACTTC
cdr3_aa: CASGLAGGETQYF

clone_size: few
v_call: TRBV4-2
d_call: TRBD1
cdr3_length: 15
j_call: TRBJ1-4
cdr3_nt: TGTGCCAGCAGCCAAGACCACGGACAGGGTGAAAAACTGTTTTTT
cdr3_aa: CASSQDHGQGEKLFF

clone_size: few
v_call: TRBV4-3
d_call: NA
cdr3_length: 16
j_call: TRBJ2-1
cdr3_nt: TGCGCCAGCAGCCAACCCGCGGCTAGCCGAAACAATGAGCAGTTCTTC
cdr3_aa: CASSQPAASRNNEQFF

clone_size: many
v_call: TRBV12-3/TRBV12-4
d_call: NA
cdr3_length: 13
j_call: TRBJ2-7
cdr3_nt: TGTGCCAGCAGTTTATGGCGGGGCTACGAGCAGTACTTC
cdr3_aa: CASSLWRGYEQYF

clone_size: many
v_call: TRBV28
d_call: TRBD1
cdr3_length: 13
j_call: TRBJ2-5
cdr3_nt: TGTGCCAGCAGTTTCCAGGGGGCAGGGACCCAGTACTTC
cdr3_aa: CASSFQGAGTQYF

clone_size: many
v_call: TRBV12-3/TRBV12-4
d_call: NA
cdr3_length: 14
j_call: TRBJ2-7
cdr3_nt: TGTGCCAGCAGTTTAGGTAGCGGCCTCTACGAGCAGTACTTC
cdr3_aa: CASSLGSGLYEQYF

clone_size: many
v_call: TRBV2
d_call: NA
cdr3_length: 14
j_call: TRBJ2-1
cdr3_nt: TGTGCGAGCGGGCCGGCACGAGCGAACAATGAGCAGTTCTTC
cdr3_aa: CASGPARANNEQFF

clone_size: many
v_call: TRBV12-3/TRBV12-4
d_call: TRBD1
cdr3_length: 15
j_call: TRBJ1-5
cdr3_nt: TGTGCCAGCAGCCTCGACAGGGTGAGCAATCAGCCCCAGCATTTT
cdr3_aa: CASSLDRVSNQPQHF

clone_size: NA
v_call: TRBV18
d_call: TRBD2
cdr3_length: 19
j_call: TRBJ2-2
cdr3_nt: TGTGCCAGCTCACGACTGACTAGCGGGAGGGCCGCGAACACCGGGGAGCTGTTTTTT
cdr3_aa: CASSRLTSGRAANTGELFF

clone_size: NA
v_call: TRBV10-2
d_call: TRBD2
cdr3_length: 14
j_call: TRBJ2-3
cdr3_nt: TGCGCCAGCAGTGAGCCTGGGAGGGATGATACGCAGTATTTT
cdr3_aa: CASSEPGRDDTQYF

clone_size: many
v_call: TRBV12-3/TRBV12-4
d_call: NA
cdr3_length: 14
j_call: TRBJ1-1
cdr3_nt: TGTGCCAGCACCATGGGACATAAGAACACTGAAGCTTTCTTT
cdr3_aa: CASTMGHKNTEAFF

clone_size: few
v_call: TRBV4-1
d_call: TRBD1
cdr3_length: 16
j_call: TRBJ1-4
cdr3_nt: TGCGCCAGCAGCCGACTACAGGGGACAACTAATGAAAAACTGTTTTTT
cdr3_aa: CASSRLQGTTNEKLFF

clone_size: NA
v_call: TRBV15
d_call: NA
cdr3_length: 16
j_call: TRBJ1-5
cdr3_nt: TGTGCCACCAGCAGACTAGGGGGGGGTGGCAATCAGCCCCAGCATTTT
cdr3_aa: CATSRLGGGGNQPQHF

clone_size: many
v_call: TRBV6-2/TRBV6-3
d_call: NA
cdr3_length: 13
j_call: TRBJ2-5
cdr3_nt: TGTGCCAGCCGTTGGACATCGGCGGAGACCCAGTACTTC
cdr3_aa: CASRWTSAETQYF

clone_size: many
v_call: TRBV28
d_call: NA
cdr3_length: 16
j_call: TRBJ2-5
cdr3_nt: TGTGCCAGCAGTCCTCCATTGGAGGGGATGGGGGAGACCCAGTACTTC
cdr3_aa: CASSPPLEGMGETQYF

clone_size: NA
v_call: TRBV6-1
d_call: TRBD1
cdr3_length: 14
j_call: TRBJ1-4
cdr3_nt: TGTGCCAGCAGGACAGGGGGCTCTAATGAAAAACTGTTTTTT
cdr3_aa: CASRTGGSNEKLFF

clone_size: few
v_call: TRBV5-6
d_call: NA
cdr3_length: 13
j_call: TRBJ2-5
cdr3_nt: TGTGCCAGCAGCTTGGGATTTCAAGAGACCCAGTACTTC
cdr3_aa: CASSLGFQETQYF

clone_size: many
v_call: TRBV3-1
d_call: NA
cdr3_length: 14
j_call: TRBJ1-5
cdr3_nt: TGTGCCAGCAGCCAAGCAGGGAGAAATCAGCCCCAGCATTTT
cdr3_aa: CASSQAGRNQPQHF

clone_size: NA
v_call: TRBV5-1
d_call: NA
cdr3_length: 18
j_call: TRBJ2-1
cdr3_nt: TGCGCCAGCAGCTTGGGAGCCCTAGCGACCCTTTCCTACAATGAGCAGTCCTTC
cdr3_aa: CASSLGALATLSYNEQSF

clone_size: many
v_call: TRBV28
d_call: NA
cdr3_length: 16
j_call: TRBJ2-7
cdr3_nt: TGTGCCAGCAGCACAGACCAGGGTCCATCTTCCTACGAGCAGTACTTC
cdr3_aa: CASSTDQGPSSYEQYF

clone_size: many
v_call: TRBV2
d_call: NA
cdr3_length: 12
j_call: TRBJ1-1
cdr3_nt: TGTGCCAGCGAGGTCGAGGACACTGAAGCTTTCTTT
cdr3_aa: CASEVEDTEAFF

clone_size: many
v_call: TRBV27
d_call: TRBD1
cdr3_length: 15
j_call: TRBJ2-1
cdr3_nt: TGTGCCAGCAGTCCCCGGGACAGGGGGCACGATGAGCAGTTCTTC
cdr3_aa: CASSPRDRGHDEQFF

clone_size: many
v_call: TRBV12-3/TRBV12-4
d_call: NA
cdr3_length: 17
j_call: TRBJ2-3
cdr3_nt: TGTGCCAGCAGTTTATACGGAAAAAAGACTAGCACAGATACGCAGTATTTT
cdr3_aa: CASSLYGKKTSTDTQYF

clone_size: few
v_call: TRBV14
d_call: NA
cdr3_length: 13
j_call: TRBJ1-3
cdr3_nt: TGTGCCAGCAGCACCGGGTTCGGAAACACCATATATTTT
cdr3_aa: CASSTGFGNTIYF

clone_size: many
v_call: TRBV9
d_call: NA
cdr3_length: 14
j_call: TRBJ2-5
cdr3_nt: TGTGCCAGCAGCGTAAAGGACGGCCAAGAGACCCAGTACTTC
cdr3_aa: CASSVKDGQETQYF

clone_size: many
v_call: TRBV12-3/TRBV12-4
d_call: TRBD2
cdr3_length: 15
j_call: TRBJ2-2
cdr3_nt: TGTGCCAGCAGCCTAGCGGGAGGTGCCACCGGGGAGCTGTTTTTT
cdr3_aa: CASSLAGGATGELFF

clone_size: many
v_call: TRBV20-1
d_call: TRBD2
cdr3_length: 14
j_call: TRBJ2-7
cdr3_nt: TGCAGTGCTACCCAGCGGGAGTGGGCCTACGAGCAGTACTTC
cdr3_aa: CSATQREWAYEQYF

clone_size: many
v_call: TRBV6-1
d_call: NA
cdr3_length: 14
j_call: TRBJ2-1
cdr3_nt: TGTGCCAGCAGTCTAATGGAGAGTAGTGGTGAGCAGTTCTTC
cdr3_aa: CASSLMESSGEQFF

clone_size: few
v_call: TRBV3-1
d_call: TRBD1
cdr3_length: 14
j_call: TRBJ1-6
cdr3_nt: TGTGCCAGCAGCCAGACGGGACAGACGTCACCCCTCCACTTT
cdr3_aa: CASSQTGQTSPLHF

clone_size: many
v_call: TRBV30
d_call: TRBD2
cdr3_length: 13
j_call: TRBJ2-5
cdr3_nt: TGTGCCCTTTCGGCGGGAGGTAGTGAGACCCAGTACTTC
cdr3_aa: CALSAGGSETQYF

clone_size: few
v_call: TRBV30
d_call: NA
cdr3_length: 15
j_call: TRBJ2-7
cdr3_nt: TGTGCCTGGAGTTCGGGGCGGACGGGGTCCTACGAGCAGTACTTC
cdr3_aa: CAWSSGRTGSYEQYF

clone_size: NA
v_call: TRBV7-9
d_call: NA
cdr3_length: 14
j_call: TRBJ1-2
cdr3_nt: TGTGCCAGCAGCCCTTTACAGGGTTGGAGTGGCTACACCTTC
cdr3_aa: CASSPLQGWSGYTF

clone_size: NA
v_call: TRBV12-3/TRBV12-4
d_call: TRBD1
cdr3_length: 15
j_call: TRBJ1-3
cdr3_nt: TGTGCCAGCAGACTGACAGGGGGCGTTGGAAACACCATATATTTT
cdr3_aa: CASRLTGGVGNTIYF

clone_size: many
v_call: TRBV28
d_call: NA
cdr3_length: 14
j_call: TRBJ2-5
cdr3_nt: TGTGCCAGCAATGAAGAGGGGCGCTTAGAGACCCAGTACTTC
cdr3_aa: CASNEEGRLETQYF